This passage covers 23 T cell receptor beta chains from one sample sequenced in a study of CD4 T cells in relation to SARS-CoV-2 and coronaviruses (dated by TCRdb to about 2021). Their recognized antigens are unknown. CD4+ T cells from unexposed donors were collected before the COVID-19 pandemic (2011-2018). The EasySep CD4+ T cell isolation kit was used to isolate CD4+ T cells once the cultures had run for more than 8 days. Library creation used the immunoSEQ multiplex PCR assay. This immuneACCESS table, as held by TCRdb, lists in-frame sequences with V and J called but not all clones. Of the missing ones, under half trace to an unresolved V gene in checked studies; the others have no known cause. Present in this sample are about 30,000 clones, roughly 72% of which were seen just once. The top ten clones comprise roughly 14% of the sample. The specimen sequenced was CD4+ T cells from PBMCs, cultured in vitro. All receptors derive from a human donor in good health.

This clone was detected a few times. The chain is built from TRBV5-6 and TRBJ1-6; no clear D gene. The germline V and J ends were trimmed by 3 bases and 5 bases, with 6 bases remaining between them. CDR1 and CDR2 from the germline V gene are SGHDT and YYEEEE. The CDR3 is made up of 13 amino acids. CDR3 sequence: CASSWTDNSPLHF. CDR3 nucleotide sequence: TGTGCCAGCAGCTGGACCGATAATTCACCCCTCCACTTT.

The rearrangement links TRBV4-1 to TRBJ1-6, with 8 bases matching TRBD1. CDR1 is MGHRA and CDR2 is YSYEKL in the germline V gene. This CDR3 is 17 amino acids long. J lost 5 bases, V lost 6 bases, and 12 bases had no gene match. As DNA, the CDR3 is TGCGCCAGCAGTCAGGGGGCGGGGGATTCGAATAATTCACCCCTCCACTTT. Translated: CASSQGAGDSNNSPLHF.

The CDR3 region is CASSLEPGGRYGYTF. The DNA for the CDR3 is TGTGCCAGCAGCTTGGAGCCAGGGGGACGGTATGGCTACACCTTC. The gene calls are TRBV5-4 and TRBJ1-2, with 7 bases fitting TRBD1. The ends lost 0 bases at V and 5 bases at J; junction bases unmatched: 7. Per the germline V gene, CDR1 is SGHNT and CDR2 is YYREEE (reference sequence). The CDR3 runs 15 residues. Full variable domain (outside the CDR3, taken from reference TRBV5-4 and TRBJ1-2): ETGVTQSPTHLIKTRGQQVTLRCSSQSGHNTVSWYQQALGQGPQFIFQYYREEENGRGNFPPRFSGLQFPNYSSELNVNALELDDSALYLCASSLEPGGRYGYTFGSGTRLTVV.

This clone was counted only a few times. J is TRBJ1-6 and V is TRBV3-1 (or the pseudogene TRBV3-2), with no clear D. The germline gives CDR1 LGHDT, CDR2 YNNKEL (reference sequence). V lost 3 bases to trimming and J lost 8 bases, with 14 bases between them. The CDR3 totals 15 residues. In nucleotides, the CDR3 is TGTGCCAGCAGCCATGCCGGGGTAGTGGATTCACCCCTCCACTTT. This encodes CASSHAGVVDSPLHF.

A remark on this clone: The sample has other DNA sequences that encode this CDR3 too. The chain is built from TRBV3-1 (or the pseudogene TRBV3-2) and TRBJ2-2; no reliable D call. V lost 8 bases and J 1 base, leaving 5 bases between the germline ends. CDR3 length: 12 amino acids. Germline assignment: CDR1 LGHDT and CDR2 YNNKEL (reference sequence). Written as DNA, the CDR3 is TGTGCCAGCGGAAGGAACACCGGGGAGCTGTTTTTT. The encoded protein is CASGRNTGELFF.

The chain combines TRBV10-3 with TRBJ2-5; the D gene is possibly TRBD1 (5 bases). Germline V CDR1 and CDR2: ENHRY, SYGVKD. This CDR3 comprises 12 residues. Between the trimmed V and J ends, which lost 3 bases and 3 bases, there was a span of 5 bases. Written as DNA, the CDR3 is TGTGCCATCAGTGAAGGGGAAGAGACCCAGTACTTC. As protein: CAISEGEETQYF.

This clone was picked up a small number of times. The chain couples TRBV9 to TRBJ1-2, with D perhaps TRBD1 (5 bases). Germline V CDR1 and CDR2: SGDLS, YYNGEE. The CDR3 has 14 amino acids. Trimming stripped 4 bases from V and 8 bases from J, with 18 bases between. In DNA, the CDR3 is TGTGCCAGCAGCCCGACCGCGGGGCGGGGGGGCTACACCTTC. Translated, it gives CASSPTAGRGGYTF.

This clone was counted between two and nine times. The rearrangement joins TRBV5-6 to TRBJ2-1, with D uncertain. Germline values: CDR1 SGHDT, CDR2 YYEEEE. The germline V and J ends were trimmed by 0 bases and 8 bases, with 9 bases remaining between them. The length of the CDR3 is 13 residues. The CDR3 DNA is TGTGCCAGCAGCTTGGGGCGAGGCCATGAGCAGTTCTTC. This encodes CASSLGRGHEQFF. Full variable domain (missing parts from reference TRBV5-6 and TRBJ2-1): DAGVTQSPTHLIKTRGQQVTLRCSPKSGHDTVSWYQQALGQGPQFIFQYYEEEERQRGNFPDRFSGHQFPNYSSELNVNALLLGDSALYLCASSLGRGHEQFFGPGTRLTVL.

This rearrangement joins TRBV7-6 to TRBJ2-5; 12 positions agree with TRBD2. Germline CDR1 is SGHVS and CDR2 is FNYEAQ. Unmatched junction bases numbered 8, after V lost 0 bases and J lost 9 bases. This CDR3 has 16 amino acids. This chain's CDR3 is CASSLAQGLAGRAQYF. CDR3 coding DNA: TGTGCCAGCAGCTTAGCTCAGGGACTAGCGGGCAGGGCCCAGTACTTC.

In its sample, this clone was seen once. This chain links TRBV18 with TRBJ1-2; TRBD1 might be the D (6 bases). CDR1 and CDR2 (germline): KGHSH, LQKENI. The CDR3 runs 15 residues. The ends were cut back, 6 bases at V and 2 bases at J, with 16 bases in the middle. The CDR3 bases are TGTGCCAGCTCCCCGAACGACAGGACGAACTATGGCTACACCTTC. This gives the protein CASSPNDRTNYGYTF.

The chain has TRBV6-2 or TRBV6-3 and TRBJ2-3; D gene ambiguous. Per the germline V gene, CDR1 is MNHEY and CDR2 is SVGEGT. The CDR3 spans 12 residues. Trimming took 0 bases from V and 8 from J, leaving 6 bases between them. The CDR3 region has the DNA TGTGCCAGCAGTTACTCGGGGTCTACGCAGTATTTT. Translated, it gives CASSYSGSTQYF.

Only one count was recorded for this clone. CDR3 bases: TGTGCCAGCAGCCAAGGTATCTATGGCTACACCTTC. It yields the protein CASSQGIYGYTF. The chain employs TRBV9 and TRBJ1-2; D is ambiguous. V lost 4 bases and J lost 4, with 8 bases in between. Germline values: CDR1 SGDLS, CDR2 YYNGEE. This CDR3 contains 12 residues.

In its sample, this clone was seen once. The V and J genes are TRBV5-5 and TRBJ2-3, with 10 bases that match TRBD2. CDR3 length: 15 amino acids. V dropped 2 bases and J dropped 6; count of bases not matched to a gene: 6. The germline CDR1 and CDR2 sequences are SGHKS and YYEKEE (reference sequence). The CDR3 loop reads CASSFSVSGGDTQYF. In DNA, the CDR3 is TGTGCCAGCAGCTTTAGCGTTAGCGGGGGGGATACGCAGTATTTT.

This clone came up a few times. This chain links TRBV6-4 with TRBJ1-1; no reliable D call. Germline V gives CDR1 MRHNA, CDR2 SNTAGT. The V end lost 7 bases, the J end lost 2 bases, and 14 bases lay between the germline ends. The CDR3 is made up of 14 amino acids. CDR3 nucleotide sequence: TGTGCCAGCAAGCGAGCCCAAAGTAACACTGAAGCTTTCTTT. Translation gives CASKRAQSNTEAFF.

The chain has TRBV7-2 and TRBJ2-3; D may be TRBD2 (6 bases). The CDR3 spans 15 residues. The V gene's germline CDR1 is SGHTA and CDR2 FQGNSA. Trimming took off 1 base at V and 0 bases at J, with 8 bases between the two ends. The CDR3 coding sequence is TGTGCCAGCAGCTTAGAGGGACTCAGCACAGATACGCAGTATTTT. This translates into CASSLEGLSTDTQYF.

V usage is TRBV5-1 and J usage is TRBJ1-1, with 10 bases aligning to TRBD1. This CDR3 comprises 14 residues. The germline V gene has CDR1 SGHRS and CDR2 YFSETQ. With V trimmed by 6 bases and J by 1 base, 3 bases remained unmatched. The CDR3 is CASTRTGGNTEAFF. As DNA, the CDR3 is TGCGCCAGCACCCGGACAGGGGGGAACACTGAAGCTTTCTTT.

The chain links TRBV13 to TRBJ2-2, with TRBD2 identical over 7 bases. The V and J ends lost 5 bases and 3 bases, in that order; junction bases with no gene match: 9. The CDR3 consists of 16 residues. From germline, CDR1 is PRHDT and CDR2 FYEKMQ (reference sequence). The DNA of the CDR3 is TGTGCCAGCAGCCCCTCGGGACTACGGGACACCGGGGAGCTGTTTTTT. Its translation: CASSPSGLRDTGELFF.

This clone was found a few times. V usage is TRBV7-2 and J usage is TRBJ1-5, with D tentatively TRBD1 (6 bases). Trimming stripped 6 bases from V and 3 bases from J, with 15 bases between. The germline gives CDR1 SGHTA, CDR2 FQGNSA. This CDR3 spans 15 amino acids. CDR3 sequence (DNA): TGTGCCAGCAGTAACAGGGTGGGTTACAATCAGCCCCAGCATTTT. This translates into CASSNRVGYNQPQHF.

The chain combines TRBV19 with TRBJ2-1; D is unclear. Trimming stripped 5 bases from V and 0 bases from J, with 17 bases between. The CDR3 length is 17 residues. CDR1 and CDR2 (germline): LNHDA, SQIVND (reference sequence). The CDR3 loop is CASSHHPTYSSYNEQFF. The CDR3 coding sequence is TGTGCCAGTAGTCATCACCCGACGTATAGCTCCTACAATGAGCAGTTCTTC.

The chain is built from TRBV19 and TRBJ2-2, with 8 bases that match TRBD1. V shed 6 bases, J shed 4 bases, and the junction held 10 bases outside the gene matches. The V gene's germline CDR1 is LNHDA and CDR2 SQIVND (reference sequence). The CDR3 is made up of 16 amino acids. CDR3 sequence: CASRRKTGDRTGELFF. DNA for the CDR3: TGTGCCAGTAGGAGGAAGACAGGGGATCGCACCGGGGAGCTGTTTTTT.

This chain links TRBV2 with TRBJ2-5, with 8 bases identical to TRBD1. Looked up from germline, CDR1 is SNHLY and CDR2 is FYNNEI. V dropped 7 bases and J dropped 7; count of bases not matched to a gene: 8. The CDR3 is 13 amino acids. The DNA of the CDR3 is TGTGCCAGCATGACAGGGGCTCGGGGGACCCAGTACTTC. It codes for CASMTGARGTQYF.

The CDR3 protein is CASSQGSSGNGYTF. DNA of the CDR3: TGTGCCAGCAGCCAAGGTTCGTCAGGGAATGGCTACACCTTC. The V gene is TRBV3-1 (or the pseudogene TRBV3-2), the J gene TRBJ1-2; tentative D call: TRBD1 (5 bases). Per the germline V gene, CDR1 is LGHDT and CDR2 is YNNKEL (reference sequence). CDR3 length: 14 residues. Trimming cost V 1 base and J 6 bases, with 12 bases left between them.

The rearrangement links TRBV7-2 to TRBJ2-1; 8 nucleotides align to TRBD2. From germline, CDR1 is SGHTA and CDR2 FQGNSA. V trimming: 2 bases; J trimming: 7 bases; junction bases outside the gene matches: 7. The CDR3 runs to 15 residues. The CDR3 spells CASSLLAGGSNEQFF. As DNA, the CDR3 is TGTGCCAGCAGCTTACTGGCGGGGGGTTCGAATGAGCAGTTCTTC.